The 27 T cell receptor beta chains reported below all come from one sample, sequenced in a study of control samples from healthy donors and cancer patients. Sequenced by immunoSEQ multiplex PCR; TCRdb stores in-frame clones only, minus some. The sample shows roughly 130,000 clones, 85% to 95% of them seen only once. The sample was blood. These TCRs come from a man between 18 and 35 years old in good health.

V is TRBV9 and J is TRBJ2-7, with D possibly TRBD1 on 5 matching bases. V was trimmed by 4 bases and J by 1 base, leaving 15 bases between them. The CDR3 is 15 amino acids. Germline-derived CDR1 and CDR2 are SGDLS and YYNGEE. As DNA, the CDR3 is TGTGCCAGCAGCAAAACCGTGGGGCGTTCCTACGAGCAGTACTTC. Translation: CASSKTVGRSYEQYF.

The chain combines TRBV11-2 with TRBJ1-6; 10 bases match TRBD1. The CDR3 is made up of 18 amino acids. CDR1 SGHAT and CDR2 FQNNGV come from the germline V gene. The trim removed 5 bases at V and 9 bases at J, leaving 16 bases unmatched. The CDR3 nucleotides are TGTGCCAGCAGCGAGCGACAGGGGGCACTTACGCATCGTTCACCCCTCCACTTT. It yields the protein CASSERQGALTHRSPLHF.

The chain links TRBV9 to TRBJ2-1; 15 bases map to TRBD2. V was pared by 0 bases and J by 7 bases, with 5 bases of the junction left unmatched. The germline V gene encodes CDR1 SGDLS and CDR2 YYNGEE. This CDR3 spans 17 amino acids. CDR3 DNA sequence: TGTGCCAGCAGCGTAGGGACTAGCGGGGGGGCTTTAAATGAGCAGTTCTTC. Amino acids: CASSVGTSGGALNEQFF.

The V call is TRBV18, the J call TRBJ2-2; the D is unclear. This CDR3 has 14 amino acids. V was pared by 2 bases and J by 6 bases, with 10 bases between. CDR1 and CDR2 from the germline V gene are KGHSH and LQKENI. Written as DNA, the CDR3 is TGTGCCAGCTCACCATTGGCGAAGGCCGGGGAGCTGTTTTTT. It is translated as CASSPLAKAGELFF.

The chain employs TRBV11-1 and TRBJ2-3, with a tentative D call TRBD1 (6 bases). This CDR3 comprises 17 residues. V gave up 0 bases and J gave up 1 base, with 14 bases separating them. Germline CDR1 and CDR2: SGHAT and FQDESV (reference sequence). This CDR3 is CASSLAEGGIGTDTQYF. CDR3 coding DNA: TGTGCCAGCAGCTTAGCGGAAGGGGGAATTGGCACAGATACGCAGTATTTT.

The chain joins TRBV5-1 to TRBJ1-2; D remains unclear. Germline lookup yields CDR1 SGHRS and CDR2 YFSETQ. The CDR3 has 14 residues. The V gene lost 0 bases and the J gene lost 2 bases, with 8 bases spanning the gap. The CDR3 coding sequence is TGCGCCAGCAGCTTGGGATCACAGAACTATGGCTACACCTTC. This translates into CASSLGSQNYGYTF. The entire variable domain, with the rest obtained from reference TRBV5-1 and TRBJ1-2, is as follows: KAGVTQTPRYLIKTRGQQVTLSCSPISGHRSVSWYQQTPGQGLQFLFEYFSETQRNKGNFPGRFSGRQFSNSRSEMNVSTLELGDSALYLCASSLGSQNYGYTFGSGTRLTVV.

In DNA form, the CDR3 reads TGCGCCAGCAGCCCGACAGTTTTTTCGATGAACACTGAAGCTTTCTTT. Translation: CASSPTVFSMNTEAFF. This chain joins TRBV5-1 and TRBJ1-1; the D gene is possibly TRBD1 (5 bases). This CDR3 is built from 16 residues. With 4 bases removed from V and 0 bases from J, the gap between germline ends came to 16 bases. Germline V CDR1 and CDR2: SGHRS, YFSETQ.

CDR3: CASSQFLNTEAFF. The CDR3 DNA is TGTGCCAGCAGCCAATTCCTGAACACTGAAGCTTTCTTT. J is TRBJ1-1 and V is TRBV3-1 (or the pseudogene TRBV3-2); no reliable D call. The V end lost 2 bases, the J end lost 0 bases, and 4 bases lay between the germline ends. This CDR3 has 13 amino acids. Per germline, CDR1 LGHDT and CDR2 YNNKEL (reference sequence).

V is TRBV15 and J is TRBJ1-3; D is unclear. This CDR3 spans 18 amino acids. V was pared by 0 bases and J by 0 bases, with 15 bases between. Germline-derived CDR1 and CDR2 are LNHNV and YYDKDF (reference sequence). The CDR3 region is CATSRDADRSVSGNTIYF. CDR3 nucleotide sequence: TGTGCCACCAGCAGAGACGCAGACCGCTCGGTCTCTGGAAACACCATATATTTT.

This clone was counted a single time. This chain joins TRBV27 and TRBJ1-3, with 10 positions matching TRBD1. V lost 5 bases, J lost 12 bases, and 4 bases stayed unmatched. CDR1 and CDR2 from the germline V gene are MNHEY and SMNVEV (reference sequence). This CDR3 is 12 amino acids long. As DNA, the CDR3 is TGTGCCAGCAGTGCCCGGACAGGGGGCATATATTTT. This encodes CASSARTGGIYF.

This clone was observed a handful of times. The J gene is TRBJ1-6, the V gene TRBV27, with D unresolved. Per germline, CDR1 MNHEY and CDR2 SMNVEV (reference sequence). Trimming took 5 bases from V and 9 from J, leaving 14 bases between them. CDR3 size: 14 residues. The CDR3 is CASSLRVVGSPLHF. CDR3 coding DNA: TGTGCCAGCAGTCTAAGGGTGGTGGGTTCACCCCTCCACTTT.

V usage is TRBV7-3 and J usage is TRBJ1-5; D is undetermined. V was cut by 6 bases and J by 11 bases, with 20 bases left in between. This CDR3 contains 14 residues. Germline-derived CDR1 and CDR2 are SGHTA and FQGTGA. CDR3 protein: CASRLMVGPYSQHF. The CDR3 region has the DNA TGTGCCAGCAGACTTATGGTTGGCCCCTATTCCCAGCATTTT. Full variable domain (remainder filled in from reference TRBV7-3 and TRBJ1-5): GAGVSQTPSNKVTEKGKYVELRCDPISGHTALYWYRQSLGQGPEFLIYFQGTGAADDSGLPNDRFFAVRPEGSVSTLKIQRTERGDSAVYLCASRLMVGPYSQHFGDGTRLSIL.

This chain connects TRBV27 to TRBJ1-2; D is perhaps TRBD1 (6 bases). V dropped 2 bases and J dropped 4 bases, with 11 bases sitting between them. The CDR3 totals 14 residues. Germline V gives CDR1 MNHEY, CDR2 SMNVEV (reference sequence). CDR3 loop: CASSLNAGVYGYTF. The DNA of the CDR3 is TGTGCCAGCAGTTTAAACGCAGGGGTCTATGGCTACACCTTC.

The CDR3 region has the DNA TGTGCCAGCAGCCCGACAGCGAACTATGGCTACACCTTC. Amino acids: CASSPTANYGYTF. This chain uses TRBV5-5 with TRBJ1-2; weak D call: TRBD1 (5 bases). This CDR3 region has 13 residues. Trimming removed 4 bases from V and 2 bases from J, with 9 bases in between. Germline CDR1 SGHKS, CDR2 YYEKEE (reference sequence).

The chain recombines TRBV2 with TRBJ2-2, with unresolved D. CDR1 is SNHLY and CDR2 is FYNNEI in the germline V gene. Trimming took 8 bases from V and 1 from J, leaving 8 bases between them. The CDR3 spans 13 residues. The CDR3 protein is CASRFLNTGELFF. The CDR3 nucleotides are TGTGCCAGCCGTTTTCTGAACACCGGGGAGCTGTTTTTT. The variable domain in full, with the rest retrieved from reference TRBV2 and TRBJ2-2, is EPEVTQTPSHQVTQMGQEVILRCVPISNHLYFYWYRQILGQKVEFLVSFYNNEISEKSEIFDDQFSVERPDGSNFTLKIRSTKLEDSAMYFCASRFLNTGELFFGEGSRLTVL.

This chain links TRBV19 with TRBJ1-2; 9 nucleotides agree with TRBD1. The CDR3 is made up of 14 amino acids. Germline loops: CDR1 LNHDA, CDR2 SQIVND (reference sequence). Trimming removed 6 bases from V and 8 bases from J; junction bases left unmatched: 10. CDR3 coding DNA: TGTGCCAGTAGCACGGACAGGGGATTAGAAGGCTACACCTTC. The encoded protein is CASSTDRGLEGYTF.

As for this clone: The sample holds other DNA sequences that translate to the same CDR3. This chain joins TRBV11-3 and TRBJ1-1, with unresolved D. Germline lookup yields CDR1 SGHNT and CDR2 YENEEA. V lost 5 bases to trimming and J lost 3 bases, with 10 bases between them. The CDR3 is 13 residues long. CDR3 amino acids: CASSLGRDTEAFF. The CDR3 region has the DNA TGTGCCAGCAGCCTCGGTCGGGACACTGAAGCTTTCTTT.

The CDR3 reads CAISGEGMPYSNQPQHF. CDR3 coding DNA: TGTGCCATCAGTGGGGAAGGGATGCCATATAGCAATCAGCCCCAGCATTTT. The chain couples TRBV10-3 to TRBJ1-5; no firm D call. Trimming took off 4 bases at V and 0 bases at J, with 16 bases between the two ends. The germline V gene encodes CDR1 ENHRY and CDR2 SYGVKD. The CDR3 extends over 17 amino acids.

The chain joins TRBV5-5 to TRBJ2-7, with TRBD1 as a possible D gene (5 bases). Trimming pared 1 base from V and 4 bases from J, leaving 9 bases between. This CDR3 has 13 amino acids. From germline, CDR1 is SGHKS and CDR2 YYEKEE (reference sequence). CDR3 amino acids: CASSLFDSYEQYF. The CDR3 bases are TGTGCCAGCAGCTTGTTTGACAGTTACGAGCAGTACTTC.

The chain links TRBV6-4 to TRBJ2-3; no clear D gene. CDR3 length: 13 residues. The germline V gene encodes CDR1 MRHNA and CDR2 SNTAGT. V was trimmed by 3 bases and J by 0 bases, leaving 4 bases between them. The CDR3 is CASSEGSTDTQYF. The CDR3 region has the DNA TGTGCCAGCAGTGAAGGCAGCACAGATACGCAGTATTTT.

V is TRBV2 and J is TRBJ1-1, with no clear D. The germline CDR1 and CDR2 sequences are SNHLY and FYNNEI. The CDR3 has 17 residues. With 5 bases removed from V and 5 bases from J, the gap between germline ends came to 24 bases. The CDR3 DNA reads TGTGCCAGCAGTCTTTACCGGACGACATGGATGGGTACTGAAGCTTTCTTT. It specifies CASSLYRTTWMGTEAFF. Variable domain in full (rest from reference TRBV2 and TRBJ1-1): EPEVTQTPSHQVTQMGQEVILRCVPISNHLYFYWYRQILGQKVEFLVSFYNNEISEKSEIFDDQFSVERPDGSNFTLKIRSTKLEDSAMYFCASSLYRTTWMGTEAFFGQGTRLTVV.

The V and J genes are TRBV5-6 and TRBJ1-5; D not certain. This CDR3 contains 16 residues. Germline V CDR1 and CDR2: SGHDT, YYEEEE. The V and J ends lost 4 bases and 0 bases respectively, with 14 bases between them. This CDR3 is CASSRTDGYSNQPQHF. The CDR3 DNA sequence: TGTGCCAGCAGCCGGACGGACGGTTATAGCAATCAGCCCCAGCATTTT.

This clone was seen once. At the DNA level, this CDR3 is encoded by other sequences in the same sample as well. The chain joins TRBV7-9 to TRBJ1-1; D remains ambiguous. V was clipped by 3 bases and J by 1 base, with 6 bases between them. CDR1 is SEHNR and CDR2 is FQNEAQ in the germline V gene (reference sequence). The CDR3 consists of 13 residues. CDR3 DNA: TGTGCCAGCAGCTTGGCAGGGAACACTGAAGCTTTCTTT. Translating gives CASSLAGNTEAFF.

This clone showed up just once. The chain couples TRBV28 to TRBJ1-1; D not certain. V was pared by 1 base and J by 4 bases, with 7 bases between. Germline V CDR1 and CDR2: MDHEN, SYDVKM. The CDR3 has 13 amino acids. CDR3 coding DNA: TGTGCCAGCAGTTTATTGGCCGGCACTGAAGCTTTCTTT. It specifies CASSLLAGTEAFF.

This sequence joins TRBV7-9 and TRBJ1-2; unclear D gene. The length of the CDR3 is 15 residues. Trimming took off 1 base at V and 5 bases at J, with 14 bases between the two ends. Germline assignment: CDR1 SEHNR and CDR2 FQNEAQ (reference sequence). Here the CDR3 reads CASSLGRTSSYGYTF. The CDR3 DNA reads as TGTGCCAGCAGCTTAGGACGGACTTCCTCGTATGGCTACACCTTC.

The V call is TRBV29-1, the J call TRBJ2-7, with D possibly matching TRBD1 (5 bases). The CDR3 length is 15 residues. Trimming removed 1 base from V and 0 bases from J, with 13 bases in between. Germline CDR1 is SQVTM and CDR2 is ANQGSEA. The CDR3 spells CSVEVKGSLSYEQYF. DNA for the CDR3: TGCAGCGTTGAAGTCAAGGGGTCCCTCTCCTACGAGCAGTACTTC.

The CDR3 loop reads CASSLHQETQYF. The CDR3 bases are TGCGCCAGCAGCTTGCACCAAGAGACCCAGTACTTC. This chain connects TRBV5-1 to TRBJ2-5; D unresolved. V lost 1 base and J 0 bases, leaving 1 base between the germline ends. The CDR3 totals 12 residues. Germline CDR1 is SGHRS and CDR2 is YFSETQ.